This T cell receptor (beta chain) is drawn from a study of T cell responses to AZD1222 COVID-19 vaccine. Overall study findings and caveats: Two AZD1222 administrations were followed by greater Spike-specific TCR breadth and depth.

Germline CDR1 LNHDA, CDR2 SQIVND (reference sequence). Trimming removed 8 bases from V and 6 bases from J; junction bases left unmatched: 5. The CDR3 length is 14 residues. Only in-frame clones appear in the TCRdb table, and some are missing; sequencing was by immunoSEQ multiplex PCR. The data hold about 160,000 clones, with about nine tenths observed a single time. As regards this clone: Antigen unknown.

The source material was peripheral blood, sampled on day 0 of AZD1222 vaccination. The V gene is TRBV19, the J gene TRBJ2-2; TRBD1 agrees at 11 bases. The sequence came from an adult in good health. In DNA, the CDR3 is TGTGCCAGTGACGGGACAGGGGGTGCCGGGGAGCTGTTTTTT. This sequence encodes CASDGTGGAGELFF.